Given below is one T cell receptor (beta chain) in context. V shed 6 bases, J shed 2 bases, and the junction held 6 bases outside the gene matches. This CDR3 has 14 amino acids. Looked up from germline, CDR1 is MDHEN and CDR2 is SYDVKM. This entry comes from a study of shared clonotypes between healthy human individuals. Study background: Researchers drew samples from two women and three men aged 18 to 49. A donor's plate count was three for CD4 naive and three for CD4 memory; CD8 naive had two and CD8 memory one.

Libraries were prepared by immunoSEQ multiplex PCR; TCRdb keeps only in-frame clonotypes and omits some of them. The data contain some 1.5 million clones, approximately 98% of them seen just once; the ten biggest clones take up about 0.45%. The specimen sequenced was naive CD4+ T cells sorted from blood. The sample's subset: CD45RA+ positively selected. This sequence was found in a man aged 25-45 years in good health. The V gene is TRBV28, the J gene TRBJ1-2; 7 bases line up with TRBD1. CDR3 sequence: CASSPQTGNYGYTF. DNA for the CDR3: TGTGCCAGCAGCCCGCAGACAGGGAACTATGGCTACACCTTC.